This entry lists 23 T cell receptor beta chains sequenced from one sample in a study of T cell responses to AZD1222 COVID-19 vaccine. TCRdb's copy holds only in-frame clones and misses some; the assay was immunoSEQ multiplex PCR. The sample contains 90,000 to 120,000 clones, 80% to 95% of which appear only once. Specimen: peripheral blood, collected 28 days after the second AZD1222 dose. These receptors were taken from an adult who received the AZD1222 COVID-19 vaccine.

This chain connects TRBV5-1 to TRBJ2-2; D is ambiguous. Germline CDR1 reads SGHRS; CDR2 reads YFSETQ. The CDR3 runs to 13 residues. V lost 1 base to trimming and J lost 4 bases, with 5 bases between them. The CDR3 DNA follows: TGCGCCAGCAGCTTGCCCGGCACCGGGGAGCTGTTTTTT. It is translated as CASSLPGTGELFF.

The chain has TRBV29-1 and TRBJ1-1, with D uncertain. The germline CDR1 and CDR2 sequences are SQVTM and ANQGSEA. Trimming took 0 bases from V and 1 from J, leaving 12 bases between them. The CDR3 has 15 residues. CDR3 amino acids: CSVEDSARKNTEAFF. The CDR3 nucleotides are TGCAGCGTTGAAGATTCGGCCCGCAAGAACACTGAAGCTTTCTTT.

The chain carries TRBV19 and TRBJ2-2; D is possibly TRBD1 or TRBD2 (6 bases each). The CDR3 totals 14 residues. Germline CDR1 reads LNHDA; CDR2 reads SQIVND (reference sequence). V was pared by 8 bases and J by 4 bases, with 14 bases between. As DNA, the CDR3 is TGTGCCAGTCGGAAAGGGGGGTTCACCGGGGAGCTGTTTTTT. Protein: CASRKGGFTGELFF. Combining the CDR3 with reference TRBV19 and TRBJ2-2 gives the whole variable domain DGGITQSPKYLFRKEGQNVTLSCEQNLNHDAMYWYRQDPGQGLRLIYYSQIVNDFQKGDIAEGYSVSREKKESFPLTVTSAQKNPTAFYLCASRKGGFTGELFFGEGSRLTVL.

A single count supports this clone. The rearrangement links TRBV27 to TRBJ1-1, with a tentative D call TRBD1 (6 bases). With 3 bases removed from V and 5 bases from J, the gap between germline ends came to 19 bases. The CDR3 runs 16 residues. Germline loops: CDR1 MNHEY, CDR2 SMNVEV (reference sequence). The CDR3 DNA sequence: TGTGCCAGCAGTTTTCCCGAAGGGGGGGCGAGGACTGAAGCTTTCTTT. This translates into CASSFPEGGARTEAFF.

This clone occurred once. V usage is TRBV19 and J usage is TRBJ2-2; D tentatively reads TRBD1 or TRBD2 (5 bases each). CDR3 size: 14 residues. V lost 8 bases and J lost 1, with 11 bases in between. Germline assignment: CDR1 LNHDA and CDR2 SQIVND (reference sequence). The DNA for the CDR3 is TGTGCCAGTTGCTTTGGGGGGAACACCGGGGAGCTGTTTTTT. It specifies CASCFGGNTGELFF.

DNA of the CDR3: TGTGCCAGTAGTCGGACAGGTTTCAATGAGCAGTTCTTC. It is translated as CASSRTGFNEQFF. The rearrangement uses TRBV19 and TRBJ2-1; TRBD1 agrees at 7 bases. In germline, CDR1 is LNHDA, CDR2 SQIVND (reference sequence). V shed 5 bases, J shed 6 bases, and the junction held 4 bases outside the gene matches. This CDR3 contains 13 residues.

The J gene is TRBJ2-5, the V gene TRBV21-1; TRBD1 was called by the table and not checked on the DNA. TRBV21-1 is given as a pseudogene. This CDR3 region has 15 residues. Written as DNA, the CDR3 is TGTGCCAGCAGGCAGGGGGCGCGGTGTCCAGAGACCCAGTACTTC. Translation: CASRQGARCPETQYF.

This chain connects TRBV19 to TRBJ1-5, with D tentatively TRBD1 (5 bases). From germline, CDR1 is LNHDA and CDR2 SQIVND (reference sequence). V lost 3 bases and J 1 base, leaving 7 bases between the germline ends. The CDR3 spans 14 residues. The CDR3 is CASSIRQSNQPQHF. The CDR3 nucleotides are TGTGCCAGTAGTATTCGACAGAGCAATCAGCCCCAGCATTTT.

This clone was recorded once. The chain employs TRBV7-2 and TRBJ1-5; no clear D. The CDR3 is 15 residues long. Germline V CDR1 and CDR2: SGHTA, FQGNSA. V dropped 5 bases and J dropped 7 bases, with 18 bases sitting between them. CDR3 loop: CASSLSPASRQPQHF. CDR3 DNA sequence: TGTGCCAGCAGCCTCAGTCCAGCCTCGCGGCAGCCCCAGCATTTT.

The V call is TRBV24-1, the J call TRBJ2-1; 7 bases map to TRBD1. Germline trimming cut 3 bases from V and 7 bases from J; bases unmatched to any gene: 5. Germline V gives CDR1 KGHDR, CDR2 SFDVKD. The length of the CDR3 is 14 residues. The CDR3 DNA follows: TGTGCCACCAGTGATATGACAGGGATGAATGAGCAGTTCTTC. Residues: CATSDMTGMNEQFF.

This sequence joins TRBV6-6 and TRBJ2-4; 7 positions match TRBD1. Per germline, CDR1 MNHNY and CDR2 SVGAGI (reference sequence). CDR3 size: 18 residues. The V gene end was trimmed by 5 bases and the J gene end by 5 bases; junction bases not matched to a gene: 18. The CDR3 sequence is CASSPSTGTVLSENIQYF. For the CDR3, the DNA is TGTGCCAGCAGTCCCTCCACCGGGACAGTGCTATCCGAAAACATTCAGTACTTC.

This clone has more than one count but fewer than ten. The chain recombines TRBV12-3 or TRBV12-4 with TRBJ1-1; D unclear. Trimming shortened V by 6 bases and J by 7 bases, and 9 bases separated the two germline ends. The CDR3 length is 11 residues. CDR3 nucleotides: TGTGCCAGCAGCCGACGAGGTGAAGCTTTCTTT. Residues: CASSRRGEAFF.

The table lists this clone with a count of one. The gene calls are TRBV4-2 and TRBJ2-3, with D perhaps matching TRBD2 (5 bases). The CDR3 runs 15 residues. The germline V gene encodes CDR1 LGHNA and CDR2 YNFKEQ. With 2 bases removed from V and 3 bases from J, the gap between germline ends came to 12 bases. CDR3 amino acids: CASSQPGGVTDTQYF. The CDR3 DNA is TGTGCCAGCAGCCAACCAGGAGGAGTTACAGATACGCAGTATTTT.

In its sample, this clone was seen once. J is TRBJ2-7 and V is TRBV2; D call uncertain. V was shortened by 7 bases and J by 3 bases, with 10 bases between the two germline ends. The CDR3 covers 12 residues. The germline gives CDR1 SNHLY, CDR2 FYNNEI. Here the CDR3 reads CASNRVDYEQYF. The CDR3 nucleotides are TGTGCCAGCAACAGAGTCGACTACGAGCAGTACTTC.

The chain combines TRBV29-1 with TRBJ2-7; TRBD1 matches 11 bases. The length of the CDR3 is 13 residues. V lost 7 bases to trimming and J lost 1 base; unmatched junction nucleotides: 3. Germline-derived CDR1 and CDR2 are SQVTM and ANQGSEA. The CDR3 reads CSAGTGGSYEQYF. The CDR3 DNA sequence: TGCAGCGCCGGGACAGGGGGTTCCTACGAGCAGTACTTC.

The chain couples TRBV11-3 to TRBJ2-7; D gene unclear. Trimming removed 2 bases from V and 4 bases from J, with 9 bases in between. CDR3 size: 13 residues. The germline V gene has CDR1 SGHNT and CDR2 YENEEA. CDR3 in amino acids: CASSLNRLYEQYF. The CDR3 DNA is TGTGCCAGCAGCTTAAACAGACTTTACGAGCAGTACTTC.

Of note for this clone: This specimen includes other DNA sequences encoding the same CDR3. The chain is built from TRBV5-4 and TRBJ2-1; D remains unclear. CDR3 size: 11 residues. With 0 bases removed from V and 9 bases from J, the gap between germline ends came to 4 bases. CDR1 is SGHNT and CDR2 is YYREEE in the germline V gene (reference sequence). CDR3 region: CASSLDSEQFF. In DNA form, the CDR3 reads TGTGCCAGCAGCTTGGACTCTGAGCAGTTCTTC.

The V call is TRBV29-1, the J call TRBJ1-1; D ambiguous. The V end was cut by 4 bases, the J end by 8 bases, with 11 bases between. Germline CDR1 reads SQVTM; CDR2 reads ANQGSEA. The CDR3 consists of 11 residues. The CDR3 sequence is CSVASGLEAFF. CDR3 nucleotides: TGCAGCGTTGCCTCCGGGTTAGAAGCTTTCTTT.

In DNA, the CDR3 is TGTGCAAGTCGCTTCGTGCTGCGGGAGGGCCCCGGTGAGCAGTACTTC. Its protein product is CASRFVLREGPGEQYF. The V call is TRBV12-2, the J call TRBJ2-7; the table assigns TRBD2, which was not confirmed against the DNA. TRBV12-2 is tagged as a pseudogene. This CDR3 has 16 residues.

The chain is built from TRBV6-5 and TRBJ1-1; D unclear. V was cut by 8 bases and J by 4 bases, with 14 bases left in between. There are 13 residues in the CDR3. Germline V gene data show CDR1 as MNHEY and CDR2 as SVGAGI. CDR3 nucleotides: TGTGCCAGCTCCGAGACCCTTTCCACTGAAGCTTTCTTT. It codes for CASSETLSTEAFF.

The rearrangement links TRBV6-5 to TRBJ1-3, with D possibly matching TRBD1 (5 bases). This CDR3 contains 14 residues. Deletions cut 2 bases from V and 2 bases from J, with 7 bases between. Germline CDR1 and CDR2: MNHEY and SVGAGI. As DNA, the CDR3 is TGTGCCAGCAGTTACGGGGGGACTGGAAACACCATATATTTT. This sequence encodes CASSYGGTGNTIYF.

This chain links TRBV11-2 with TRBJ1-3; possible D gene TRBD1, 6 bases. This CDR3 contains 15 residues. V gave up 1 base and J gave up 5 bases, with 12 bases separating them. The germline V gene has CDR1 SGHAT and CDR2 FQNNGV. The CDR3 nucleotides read TGTGCCAGCAGCTTAGGTTCGGACAGAAGAAACACCATATATTTT. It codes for CASSLGSDRRNTIYF.

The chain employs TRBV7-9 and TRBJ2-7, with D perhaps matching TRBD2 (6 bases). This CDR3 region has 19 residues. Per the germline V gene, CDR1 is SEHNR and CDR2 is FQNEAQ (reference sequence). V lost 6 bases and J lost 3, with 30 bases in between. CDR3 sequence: CASSLKDPVSGLIYYEQYF. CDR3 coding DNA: TGTGCCAGCAGTTTAAAAGACCCGGTGTCGGGACTCATTTACTACGAGCAGTACTTC. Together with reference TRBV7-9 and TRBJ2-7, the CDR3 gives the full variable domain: DTGVSQNPRHKITKRGQNVTFRCDPISEHNRLYWYRQTLGQGPEFLTYFQNEAQLEKSRLLSDRFSAERPKGSFSTLEIQRTEQGDSAMYLCASSLKDPVSGLIYYEQYFGPGTRLTVT.